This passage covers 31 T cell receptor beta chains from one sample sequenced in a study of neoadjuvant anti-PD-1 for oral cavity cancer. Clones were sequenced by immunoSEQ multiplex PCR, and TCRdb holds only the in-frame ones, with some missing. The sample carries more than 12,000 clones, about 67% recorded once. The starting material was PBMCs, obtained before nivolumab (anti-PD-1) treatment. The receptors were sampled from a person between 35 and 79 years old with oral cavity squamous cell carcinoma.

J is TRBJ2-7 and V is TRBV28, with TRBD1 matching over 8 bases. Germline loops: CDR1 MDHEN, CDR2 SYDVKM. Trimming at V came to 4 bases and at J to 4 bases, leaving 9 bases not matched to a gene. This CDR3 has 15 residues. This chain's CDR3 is CASSYPRQGRYEQYF. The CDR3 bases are TGTGCCAGCAGTTATCCCCGACAGGGGAGGTACGAGCAGTACTTC.

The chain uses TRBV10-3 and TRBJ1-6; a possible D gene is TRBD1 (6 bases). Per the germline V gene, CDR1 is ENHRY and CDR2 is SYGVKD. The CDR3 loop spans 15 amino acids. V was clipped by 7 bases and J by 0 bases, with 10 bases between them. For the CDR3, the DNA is TGTGCCATCATTACAGGGAGCTCCTATAATTCACCCCTCCACTTT. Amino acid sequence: CAIITGSSYNSPLHF.

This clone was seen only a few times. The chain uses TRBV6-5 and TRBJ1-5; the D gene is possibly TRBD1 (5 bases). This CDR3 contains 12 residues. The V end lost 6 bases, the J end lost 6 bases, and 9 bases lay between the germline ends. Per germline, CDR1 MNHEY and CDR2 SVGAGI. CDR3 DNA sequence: TGTGCCAGCAGGCAGGGTTCTCAGCCCCAGCATTTT. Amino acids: CASRQGSQPQHF.

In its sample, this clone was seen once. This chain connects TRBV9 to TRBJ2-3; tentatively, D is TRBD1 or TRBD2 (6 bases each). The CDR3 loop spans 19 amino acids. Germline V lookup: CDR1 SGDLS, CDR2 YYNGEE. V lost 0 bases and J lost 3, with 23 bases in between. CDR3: CASSVELDRGESWTDTQYF. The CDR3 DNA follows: TGTGCCAGCAGCGTAGAGTTGGATAGGGGGGAGTCGTGGACAGATACGCAGTATTTT.

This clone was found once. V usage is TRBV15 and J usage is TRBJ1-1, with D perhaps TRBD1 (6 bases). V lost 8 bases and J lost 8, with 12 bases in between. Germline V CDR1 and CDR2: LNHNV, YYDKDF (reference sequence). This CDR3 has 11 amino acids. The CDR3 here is CATEGDNEAFF. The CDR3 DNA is TGTGCCACCGAAGGGGACAACGAAGCTTTCTTT.

The CDR3 DNA reads TGCGCCAGCAGCCACTCAGGGGGCGAAAACATTCAGTACTTC. It translates to CASSHSGGENIQYF. The chain employs TRBV4-1 and TRBJ2-4, with 8 bases matching TRBD1. This CDR3 has 14 residues. From germline, CDR1 is MGHRA and CDR2 YSYEKL. Trimming at V came to 3 bases and at J to 5 bases, leaving 3 bases not matched to a gene.

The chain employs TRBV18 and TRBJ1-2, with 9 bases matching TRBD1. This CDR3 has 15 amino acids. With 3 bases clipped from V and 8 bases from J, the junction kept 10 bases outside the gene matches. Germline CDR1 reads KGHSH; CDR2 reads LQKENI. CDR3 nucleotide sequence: TGTGCCAGCTCACCTACCGGGGACAGGGCAAGCGGCTACACCTTC. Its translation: CASSPTGDRASGYTF.

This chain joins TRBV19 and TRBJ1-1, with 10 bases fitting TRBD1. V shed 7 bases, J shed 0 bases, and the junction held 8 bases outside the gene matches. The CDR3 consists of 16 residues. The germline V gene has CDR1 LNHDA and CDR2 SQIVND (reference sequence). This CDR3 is CASTKDRGSMNTEAFF. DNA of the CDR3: TGTGCCAGTACCAAGGACAGGGGGAGCATGAACACTGAAGCTTTCTTT.

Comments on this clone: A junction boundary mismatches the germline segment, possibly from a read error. The chain's CDR3 is CASSLGARDTQETQYF. The CDR3, as DNA: TGCGCCAGCAGTTTGGGCGCCAGGGACACCCAAGAGACCCAGTACTTC. This chain uses TRBV5-1 with TRBJ2-5; D is perhaps TRBD1 (6 bases). This CDR3 contains 16 residues. From germline, CDR1 is SGHRS and CDR2 YFSETQ.

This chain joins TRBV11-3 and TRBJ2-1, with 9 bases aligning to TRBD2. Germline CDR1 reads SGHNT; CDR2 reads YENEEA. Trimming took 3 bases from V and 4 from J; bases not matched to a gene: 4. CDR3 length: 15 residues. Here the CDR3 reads CASSFAGGAYNEQFF. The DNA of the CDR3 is TGTGCCAGCAGCTTTGCGGGAGGGGCTTACAATGAGCAGTTCTTC.

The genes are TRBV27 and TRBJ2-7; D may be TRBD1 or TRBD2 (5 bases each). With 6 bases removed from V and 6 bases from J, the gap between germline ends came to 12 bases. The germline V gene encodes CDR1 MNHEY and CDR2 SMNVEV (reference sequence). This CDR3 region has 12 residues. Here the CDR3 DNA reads TGTGCCAGCAGGCCGGGACGAGGCGAGCAGTACTTC. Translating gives CASRPGRGEQYF.

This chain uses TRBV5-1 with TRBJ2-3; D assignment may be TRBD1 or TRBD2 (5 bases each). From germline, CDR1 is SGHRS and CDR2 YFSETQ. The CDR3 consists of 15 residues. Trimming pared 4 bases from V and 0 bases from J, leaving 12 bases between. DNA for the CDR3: TGCGCCAGCAGCCATCTGGGGGATAGCACAGATACGCAGTATTTT. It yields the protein CASSHLGDSTDTQYF.

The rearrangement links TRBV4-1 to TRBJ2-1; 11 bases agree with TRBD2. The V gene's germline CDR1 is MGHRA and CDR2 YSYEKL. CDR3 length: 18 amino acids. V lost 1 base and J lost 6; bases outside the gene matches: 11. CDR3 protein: CASSQVTSGTSGANEQFF. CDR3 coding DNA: TGCGCCAGCAGCCAAGTGACATCCGGGACTAGCGGTGCCAATGAGCAGTTCTTC.

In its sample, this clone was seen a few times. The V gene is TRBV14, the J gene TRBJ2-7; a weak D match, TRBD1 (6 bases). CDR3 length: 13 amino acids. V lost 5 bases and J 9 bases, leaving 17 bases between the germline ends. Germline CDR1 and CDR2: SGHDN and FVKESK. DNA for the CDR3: TGTGCCAGCAGCTCCGGGTCCACAGGGTGGCAGTACTTC. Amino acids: CASSSGSTGWQYF. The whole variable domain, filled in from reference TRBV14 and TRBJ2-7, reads EAGVTQFPSHSVIEKGQTVTLRCDPISGHDNLYWYRRVMGKEIKFLLHFVKESKQDESGMPNNRFLAERTGGTYSTLKVQPAELEDSGVYFCASSSGSTGWQYFGPGTRLTVT.

The CDR3 DNA sequence: TGTGCCAGCAGTTACAACGCGGCTCAAGATACGCAGTATTTT. Amino acids: CASSYNAAQDTQYF. The chain carries TRBV6-5 and TRBJ2-3; D uncertain. The CDR3 spans 14 residues. V lost 2 bases, J lost 5 bases, and 11 bases lay in between. CDR1 is MNHEY and CDR2 is SVGAGI in the germline V gene.

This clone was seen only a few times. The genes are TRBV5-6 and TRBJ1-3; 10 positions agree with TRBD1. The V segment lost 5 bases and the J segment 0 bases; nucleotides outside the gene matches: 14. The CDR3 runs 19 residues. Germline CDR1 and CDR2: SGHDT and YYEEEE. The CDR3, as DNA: TGTGCCAGCAGGCCCTCCCCCGGGACAGGGGAGTACTCTGGAAACACCATATATTTT. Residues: CASRPSPGTGEYSGNTIYF.

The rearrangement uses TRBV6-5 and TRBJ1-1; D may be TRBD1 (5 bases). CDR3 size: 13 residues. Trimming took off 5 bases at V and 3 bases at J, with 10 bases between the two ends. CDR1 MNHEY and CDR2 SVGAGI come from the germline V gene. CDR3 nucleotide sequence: TGTGCCAGCAGTCAATGGGGGGACACTGAAGCTTTCTTT. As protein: CASSQWGDTEAFF.

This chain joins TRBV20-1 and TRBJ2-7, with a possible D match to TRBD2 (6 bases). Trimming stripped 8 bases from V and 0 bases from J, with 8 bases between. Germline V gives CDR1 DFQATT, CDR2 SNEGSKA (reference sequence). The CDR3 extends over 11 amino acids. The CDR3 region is CSHGSSYEQYF. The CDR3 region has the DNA TGCAGTCACGGGAGCTCCTACGAGCAGTACTTC.

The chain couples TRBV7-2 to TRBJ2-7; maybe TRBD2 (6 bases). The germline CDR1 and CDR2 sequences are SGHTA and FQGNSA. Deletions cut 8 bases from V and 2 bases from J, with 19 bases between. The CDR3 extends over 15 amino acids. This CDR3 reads CASLEGGRKTYEQYF. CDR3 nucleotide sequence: TGTGCCAGCCTGGAAGGAGGGAGAAAAACCTACGAGCAGTACTTC.

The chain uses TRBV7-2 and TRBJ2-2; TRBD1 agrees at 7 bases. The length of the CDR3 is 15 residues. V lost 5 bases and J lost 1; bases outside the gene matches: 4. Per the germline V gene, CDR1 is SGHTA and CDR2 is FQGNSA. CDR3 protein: CASSRRQGNTGELFF. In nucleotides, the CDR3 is TGTGCCAGCAGCCGAAGACAGGGGAACACCGGGGAGCTGTTTTTT.

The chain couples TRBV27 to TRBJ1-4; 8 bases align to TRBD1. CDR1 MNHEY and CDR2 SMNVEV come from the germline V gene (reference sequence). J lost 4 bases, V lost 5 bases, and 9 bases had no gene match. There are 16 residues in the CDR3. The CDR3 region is CASSPSPGTGNEKLFF. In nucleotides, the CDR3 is TGTGCCAGCAGTCCCAGTCCCGGGACAGGTAATGAAAAACTGTTTTTT.

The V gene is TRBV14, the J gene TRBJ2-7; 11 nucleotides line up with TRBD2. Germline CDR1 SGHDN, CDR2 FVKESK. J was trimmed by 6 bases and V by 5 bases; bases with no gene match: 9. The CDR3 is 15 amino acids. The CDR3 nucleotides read TGTGCCAGCAGCAAAGGGACTAGCGGACTACTCGAGCAGTACTTC. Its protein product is CASSKGTSGLLEQYF.

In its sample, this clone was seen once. CDR3 sequence reads: CASSFGQTSYEQYF. The CDR3 region has the DNA TGTGCCAGCAGTTTTGGACAGACTTCCTACGAGCAGTACTTC. This rearrangement joins TRBV28 to TRBJ2-7; D may be TRBD1 (6 bases). Trimming removed 3 bases at V and 1 base at J, with 10 bases between. CDR3 size: 14 residues. Germline lookup yields CDR1 MDHEN and CDR2 SYDVKM. The full variable domain, in which reference TRBV28 and TRBJ2-7 provide the parts outside the CDR3, is DVKVTQSSRYLVKRTGEKVFLECVQDMDHENMFWYRQDPGLGLRLIYFSYDVKMKEKGDIPEGYSVSREKKERFSLILESASTNQTSMYLCASSFGQTSYEQYFGPGTRLTVT.

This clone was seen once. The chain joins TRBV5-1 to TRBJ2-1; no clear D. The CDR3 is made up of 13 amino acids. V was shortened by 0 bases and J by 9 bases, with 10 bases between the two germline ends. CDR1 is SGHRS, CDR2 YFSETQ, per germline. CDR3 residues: CASSLVGKGEQFF. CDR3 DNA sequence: TGCGCCAGCAGCTTGGTCGGCAAGGGTGAGCAGTTCTTC.

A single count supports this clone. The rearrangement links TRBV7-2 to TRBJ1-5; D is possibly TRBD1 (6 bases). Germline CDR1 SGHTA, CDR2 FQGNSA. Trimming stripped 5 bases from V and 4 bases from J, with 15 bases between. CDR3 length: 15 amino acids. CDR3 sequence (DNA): TGTGCCAGCAGCCCTGGTTGGGGGGCGAATCAGCCCCAGCATTTT. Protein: CASSPGWGANQPQHF.

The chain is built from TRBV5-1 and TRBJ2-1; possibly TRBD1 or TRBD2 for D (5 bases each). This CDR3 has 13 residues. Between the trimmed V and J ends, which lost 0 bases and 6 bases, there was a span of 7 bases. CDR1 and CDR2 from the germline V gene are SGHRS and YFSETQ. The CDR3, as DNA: TGCGCCAGCAGCTTGGCGAGGGGCAATGAGCAGTTCTTC. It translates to CASSLARGNEQFF.

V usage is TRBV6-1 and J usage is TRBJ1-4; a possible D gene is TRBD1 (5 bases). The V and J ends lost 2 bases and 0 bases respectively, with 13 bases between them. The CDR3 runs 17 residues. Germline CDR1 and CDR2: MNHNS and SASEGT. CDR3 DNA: TGTGCCAGCAGTGAACCTACTCGACAGTCAACTAATGAAAAACTGTTTTTT. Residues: CASSEPTRQSTNEKLFF.

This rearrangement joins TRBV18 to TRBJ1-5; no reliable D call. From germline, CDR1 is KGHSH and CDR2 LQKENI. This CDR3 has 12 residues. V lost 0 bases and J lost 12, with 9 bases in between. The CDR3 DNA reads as TGTGCCAGCTCACCACCGGAGGGCGTCCAGCATTTT. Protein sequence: CASSPPEGVQHF.

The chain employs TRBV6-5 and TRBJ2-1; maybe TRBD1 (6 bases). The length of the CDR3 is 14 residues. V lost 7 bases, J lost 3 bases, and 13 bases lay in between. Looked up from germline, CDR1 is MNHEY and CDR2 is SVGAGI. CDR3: CASKGDRVYNEQFF. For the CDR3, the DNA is TGTGCCAGCAAGGGGGATCGGGTCTACAATGAGCAGTTCTTC.

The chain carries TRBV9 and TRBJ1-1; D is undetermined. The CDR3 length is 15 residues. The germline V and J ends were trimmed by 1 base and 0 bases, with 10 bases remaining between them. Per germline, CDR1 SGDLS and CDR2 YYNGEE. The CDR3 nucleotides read TGTGCCAGCAGCGTAATCCCGGGGATGAACACTGAAGCTTTCTTT. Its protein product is CASSVIPGMNTEAFF.

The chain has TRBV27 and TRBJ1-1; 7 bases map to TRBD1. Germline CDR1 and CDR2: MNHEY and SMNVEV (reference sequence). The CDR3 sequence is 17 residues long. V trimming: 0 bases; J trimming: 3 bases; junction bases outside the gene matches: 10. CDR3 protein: CASSLSAQGSGDTEAFF. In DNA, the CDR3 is TGTGCCAGCAGTTTATCGGCACAGGGGTCTGGGGACACTGAAGCTTTCTTT.